This is a list of T cell receptor beta chains from one sample in a study of CD8 T cells in Susac syndrome. TCRdb recomputed calls from the immunoSEQ multiplex PCR reads with MiXCR, one row per CDR3 protein. The repertoire consists of 120,000 or so distinct CDR3 sequences, with roughly 95% occurring once and the leading ten covering around 0.12%. What was sequenced was CD4+ T cells from PBMCs. The origin of the receptors is a human donor in good health. The CDR3 runs from the conserved cysteine through the conserved F or W. The D gene is left open where the match is weak. Not all rows give a size; the values are once, few, many and, for expanded clones, a class.

CASSDLISGSYEQYF	TGTGCCAGCAGCGACTTAATCAGCGGCTCCTACGAGCAGTACTTC	TRBV12-3/TRBV12-4	TRBJ2-7	.	.
CASRRPSSGANVLTF	TGTGCCAGTCGACGTCCTAGCTCTGGGGCCAACGTCCTGACTTTC	TRBV28	TRBJ2-6	.	once
CASGAILGGNTIYF	TGTGCCAGCGGGGCTATACTGGGAGGAAACACCATATATTTT	TRBV2	TRBJ1-3	.	once
CASSLDGNQETQYF	TGTGCCAGCAGCCTGGATGGGAACCAAGAGACCCAGTACTTC	TRBV7-2	TRBJ2-5	.	.
CSVDSGANVLTF	TGCAGCGTTGACTCAGGGGCCAACGTCCTGACTTTC	TRBV29-1	TRBJ2-6	.	.
CASSLEAWRNIQYF	TGTGCCAGCAGTTTAGAGGCCTGGAGAAACATTCAGTACTTC	TRBV12-3/TRBV12-4	TRBJ2-4	.	.
CASSLGTGYGANVLTF	TGCGCCAGCAGCTTGGGGACAGGGTACGGGGCCAACGTCCTGACTTTC	TRBV5-1	TRBJ2-6	TRBD1	once
CASSEAGTHGYTF	TGTGCCAGCAGTGAAGCGGGCACCCATGGCTACACCTTC	TRBV6-1	TRBJ1-2	.	.
CASSPDLQERNIQYF	TGTGCCAGCAGTCCGGACCTACAGGAGAGAAACATTCAGTACTTC	TRBV12-3/TRBV12-4	TRBJ2-4	.	.
CASRVGESRTGELFF	TGTGCCAGCAGAGTGGGGGAATCACGTACCGGGGAGCTGTTTTTT	TRBV6-5	TRBJ2-2	.	.
CASSSTRSRQPQHF	TGTGCCAGCAGCTCAACACGGTCTCGTCAGCCCCAGCATTTT	TRBV5-8	TRBJ1-5	.	.
CATSRDRGGRSPGELFF	TGTGCCACCAGCAGAGATCGAGGAGGAAGGTCCCCCGGGGAGCTGTTTTTT	TRBV15	TRBJ2-2	.	.
CASSPAGTGGNQPQHF	TGTGCCAGCAGTCCGGCGGGAACAGGGGGAAATCAGCCCCAGCATTTT	TRBV6-6	TRBJ1-5	TRBD1	.
CASNRGGPSDTQYF	TGCGCCAGCAACAGAGGAGGGCCCTCAGATACGCAGTATTTT	TRBV5-1	TRBJ2-3	.	.
CATSTILAGENIQYF	TGTGCCACCAGTACCATCCTAGCGGGAGAAAACATTCAGTACTTC	TRBV24-1	TRBJ2-4	TRBD2	.
CASSWDNYGYTF	TGCGCCAGCAGCTGGGACAACTATGGCTACACCTTC	TRBV5-1	TRBJ1-2	.	.
CATSRTGNTEAFF	TGTGCCACCTCCAGAACAGGGAACACTGAAGCTTTCTTT	TRBV15	TRBJ1-1	.	.
CSVGLGQKEQPQHF	TGCAGCGTTGGACTCGGACAAAAGGAACAGCCCCAGCATTTT	TRBV29-1	TRBJ1-5	.	.
CASTNPNTGELFF	TGTGCCAGTACGAACCCGAACACCGGGGAGCTGTTTTTT	TRBV6-5	TRBJ2-2	.	.
CASNRDLQETQYF	TGTGCCAGCAATAGGGACCTTCAAGAGACCCAGTACTTC	TRBV2	TRBJ2-5	.	.
CASSSGQTGSYGYTF	TGTGCCAGCAGCTCAGGTCAGACAGGCTCTTATGGCTACACCTTC	TRBV7-2	TRBJ1-2	.	.
CASSFELAVRGGGQETQYF	TGTGCCAGCAGTTTCGAACTAGCGGTTCGGGGGGGCGGACAAGAGACCCAGTACTTC	TRBV27	TRBJ2-5	TRBD2	.
CASSLEDTLVTQYF	TGTGCCAGCAGCTTAGAGGACACCTTGGTTACGCAGTATTTT	TRBV7-6	TRBJ2-3	.	.
CASSLAGATYEQYF	TGTGCCAGCAGTTTAGCAGGGGCGACCTACGAGCAGTACTTC	TRBV27	TRBJ2-7	.	few
CSAPSGRGDTQYF	TGCAGTGCTCCTAGCGGGAGAGGGGATACGCAGTATTTT	TRBV20-1	TRBJ2-3	TRBD2	.
CSASPARGGASYEQYF	TGCAGTGCTAGTCCGGCCCGCGGCGGGGCTTCCTACGAGCAGTACTTC	TRBV20-1	TRBJ2-7	.	.
CASSQGGMLNTEAFF	TGTGCCAGCAGCCAAGGTGGGATGCTGAACACTGAAGCTTTCTTT	TRBV3-1	TRBJ1-1	.	.
CASSPTFNRQPQHF	TGTGCCAGCAGTCCTACTTTCAACAGGCAGCCCCAGCATTTT	TRBV11-2	TRBJ1-5	.	once
CASSPPTRTDTQYF	TGTGCCAGCTCACCACCGACTAGAACAGATACGCAGTATTTT	TRBV18	TRBJ2-3	.	.
CASQTGWDQPQHF	TGTGCCAGCCAGACAGGGTGGGATCAGCCCCAGCATTTT	TRBV27	TRBJ1-5	TRBD1	once
CASSLPSGRSRETQYF	TGTGCCAGCAGCTTGCCTAGCGGGAGGTCGAGGGAGACCCAGTACTTC	TRBV7-9	TRBJ2-5	TRBD2	.
CAWSVGEVGGTEAFF	TGTGCCTGGAGTGTGGGAGAGGTTGGGGGCACTGAAGCTTTCTTT	TRBV30	TRBJ1-1	.	.
CASSLGANTGELFF	TGTGCCAGCTCACTTGGGGCGAACACCGGGGAGCTGTTTTTT	TRBV6-6	TRBJ2-2	.	.
CSALTGTEQYF	TGCAGCGCCCTAACAGGGACCGAGCAGTACTTC	TRBV29-1	TRBJ2-7	.	.
CASRGGRGSYNEQFF	TGTGCCAGCAGGGGTGGGAGGGGTTCCTACAATGAGCAGTTCTTC	TRBV27	TRBJ2-1	TRBD2	.
CASSRATGTQLRGANVLTF	TGTGCCAGCAGCCGGGCCACAGGGACGCAGCTGCGTGGGGCCAACGTCCTGACTTTC	TRBV7-9	TRBJ2-6	.	.
CSAKQASGTEQFF	TGCAGTGCTAAACAGGCTAGCGGGACCGAGCAGTTCTTC	TRBV20-1	TRBJ2-1	TRBD2	once
CASSVGSSGANVLTF	TGTGCCAGCAGCGTAGGTTCGTCTGGGGCCAACGTCCTGACTTTC	TRBV9	TRBJ2-6	.	few
CSAPGAPGYGYTF	TGCAGTGCTCCCGGGGCCCCGGGGTATGGCTACACCTTC	TRBV20-1	TRBJ1-2	.	.
CASSSRQGISYEQYF	TGTGCCAGCAGTTCTAGGCAGGGAATCTCCTACGAGCAGTACTTC	TRBV5-4	TRBJ2-7	.	.
CASSPGRQGLTPAGELFF	TGCGCCAGCAGCCCCGGGAGACAGGGTCTGACCCCAGCCGGGGAGCTGTTTTTT	TRBV4-1	TRBJ2-2	.	.
CAWSVGDGRYEQYF	TGTGCCTGGAGTGTAGGGGACGGCCGCTACGAGCAGTACTTC	TRBV30	TRBJ2-7	.	.
CSGESSYEQYF	TGCAGTGGGGAGAGCTCCTACGAGCAGTACTTC	TRBV20-1	TRBJ2-7	.	.
CASSLAGLSPDEQFF	TGTGCCAGCAGCTTAGCTGGACTAAGTCCAGATGAGCAGTTCTTC	TRBV7-2	TRBJ2-1	.	once